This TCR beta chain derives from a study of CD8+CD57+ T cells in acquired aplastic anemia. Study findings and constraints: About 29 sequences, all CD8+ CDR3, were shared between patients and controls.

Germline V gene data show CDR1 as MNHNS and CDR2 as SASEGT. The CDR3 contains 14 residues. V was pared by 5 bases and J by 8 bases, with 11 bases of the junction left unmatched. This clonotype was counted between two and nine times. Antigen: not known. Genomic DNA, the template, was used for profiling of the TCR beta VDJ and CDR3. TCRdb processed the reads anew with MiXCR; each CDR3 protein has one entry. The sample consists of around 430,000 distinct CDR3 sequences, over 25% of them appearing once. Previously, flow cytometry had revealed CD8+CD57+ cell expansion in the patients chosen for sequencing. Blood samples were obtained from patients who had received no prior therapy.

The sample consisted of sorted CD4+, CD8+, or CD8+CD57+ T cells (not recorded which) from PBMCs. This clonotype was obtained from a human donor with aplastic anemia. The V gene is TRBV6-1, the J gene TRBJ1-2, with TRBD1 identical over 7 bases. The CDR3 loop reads CASSRNRGSWGYTF. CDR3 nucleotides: TGTGCCAGCAGTCGGAACAGGGGTTCATGGGGCTACACCTTC.